These 29 T cell receptor beta chains were all obtained from the same sample, sequenced in a study of cytomegalovirus exposure and HLA in healthy donors. The PCR ran on 60 Vbeta and 13 Jbeta primers. Method: immunoSEQ multiplex PCR; TCRdb's copy keeps in-frame clones and lacks some. The sample includes about 160,000 clones, around two thirds seen only once; the top ten take approximately 1.6%. Sequencing was performed on PBMCs. The receptors here all came from a woman aged 18-35 years in good health and CMV-seronegative.

The chain is built from TRBV7-2 and TRBJ1-2; the match to TRBD1 covers 9 bases. This CDR3 is built from 15 residues. Trimming took 3 bases from V and 3 from J; bases not matched to a gene: 5. CDR1 and CDR2 from the germline V gene are SGHTA and FQGNSA. CDR3 bases: TGTGCCAGCAGCTTCAGACAGGGGGTCGACTATGGCTACACCTTC. This sequence encodes CASSFRQGVDYGYTF.

This clone was detected a few times. The chain has TRBV27 and TRBJ1-3, with D possibly TRBD1 on 5 matching bases. CDR3 length: 13 amino acids. Germline CDR1 is MNHEY and CDR2 is SMNVEV (reference sequence). Trimming took off 6 bases at V and 4 bases at J, with 10 bases between the two ends. The CDR3 region has the DNA TGTGCCAGCAGGGGGGGTTTCGGAAACACCATATATTTT. Its translation: CASRGGFGNTIYF.

This clone was detected many times. V is TRBV15 and J is TRBJ2-7, with 11 bases fitting TRBD1. This CDR3 spans 15 amino acids. Germline lookup yields CDR1 LNHNV and CDR2 YYDKDF (reference sequence). Trimming at V came to 6 bases and at J to 1 base, leaving 5 bases not matched to a gene. CDR3 sequence reads: CATRSGTGGSYEQYV. The CDR3 DNA is TGTGCCACCAGAAGTGGGACAGGGGGTTCCTACGAGCAGTACGTC.

V usage is TRBV18 and J usage is TRBJ1-1; D may be TRBD1 (6 bases). This CDR3 has 15 amino acids. Trimming took off 3 bases at V and 4 bases at J, with 15 bases between the two ends. Germline values: CDR1 KGHSH, CDR2 LQKENI. The CDR3 DNA sequence: TGTGCCAGCTCACCCGCGGTGGGACAACGCACTGAAGCTTTCTTT. This codes for CASSPAVGQRTEAFF.

The chain links TRBV6-6 to TRBJ1-2, with 7 bases lining up with TRBD1. This CDR3 spans 14 amino acids. V shed 6 bases and J 3 bases; nucleotides not matched to a gene: 7. Germline V gene data show CDR1 as MNHNY and CDR2 as SVGAGI (reference sequence). The CDR3 DNA reads as TGTGCCAGCAGCCAGACAGGGTCGGACTATGGCTACACCTTC. Translation: CASSQTGSDYGYTF.

V is TRBV27 and J is TRBJ2-1; TRBD1 is a possible D gene (5 bases). Trimming cost V 6 bases and J 6 bases, with 12 bases left between them. The CDR3 has 13 amino acids. CDR1 and CDR2 from the germline V gene are MNHEY and SMNVEV (reference sequence). CDR3 region: CASRVLGANEQFF. CDR3 nucleotides: TGTGCCAGCAGGGTATTAGGGGCCAATGAGCAGTTCTTC.

The gene calls are TRBV2 and TRBJ2-5, with TRBD1 matching 9 bases. Germline V lookup: CDR1 SNHLY, CDR2 FYNNEI. The CDR3 has 14 residues. V lost 4 bases, J lost 5 bases, and 5 bases stayed unmatched. CDR3 bases: TGTGCCAGCAGTGGGGACAGGGCCATGGAGACCCAGTACTTC. Translating it yields CASSGDRAMETQYF.

This clone was observed a handful of times. The chain links TRBV10-2 to TRBJ1-4, with D possibly being TRBD1 (5 bases). From germline, CDR1 is WSHSY and CDR2 SAAADI. The germline V and J ends were trimmed by 4 bases and 1 base, with 13 bases remaining between them. This CDR3 has 16 amino acids. Here the CDR3 reads CASSGGREGTNEKLFF. The CDR3 coding sequence is TGCGCCAGCAGTGGAGGCAGGGAGGGAACTAATGAAAAACTGTTTTTT.

The gene calls are TRBV10-1 and TRBJ2-5; D gene uncertain. Germline assignment: CDR1 WNHNN and CDR2 SYGVQD (reference sequence). The CDR3 is made up of 13 amino acids. The V gene lost 3 bases and the J gene lost 4 bases, with 9 bases spanning the gap. CDR3 residues: CASSEMSLETQYF. In DNA, the CDR3 is TGCGCCAGCAGTGAAATGTCCCTAGAGACCCAGTACTTC.

This chain joins TRBV29-1 and TRBJ1-2; possible D gene TRBD1, 5 bases. The germline V gene encodes CDR1 SQVTM and CDR2 ANQGSEA. V was cut by 1 base and J by 2 bases, with 14 bases left in between. The CDR3 runs 15 residues. CDR3 region: CSVEGYMGQNYGYTF. DNA of the CDR3: TGCAGCGTTGAAGGATACATGGGGCAGAACTATGGCTACACCTTC.

This rearrangement joins TRBV5-4 to TRBJ2-1; 12 bases line up with TRBD2. The germline V gene encodes CDR1 SGHNT and CDR2 YYREEE (reference sequence). The J segment lost 8 bases and the V segment lost 4 bases, leaving 7 bases of the junction unmatched. The CDR3 is 15 amino acids. In nucleotides, the CDR3 is TGTGCCAGCAGCACGGGGACTAGCGGGTACGATGAGCAGTTCTTC. Protein product: CASSTGTSGYDEQFF.

The chain links TRBV12-2 to TRBJ1-5; TRBD1, the D gene given by the table, was not confirmed from the DNA. TRBV12-2 is recorded as a pseudogene. The CDR3 extends over 20 amino acids. Written as DNA, the CDR3 is TGTGCAAGTCGCTTAGATTGGGGGACAGGGGGCCCCCAGGACAATCAGCCCCAGCATTTT. Residues: CASRLDWGTGGPQDNQPQHF.

The V gene is TRBV6-5, the J gene TRBJ2-7; TRBD1 agrees at 8 bases. The ends lost 0 bases at V and 3 bases at J; junction bases unmatched: 4. The germline V gene has CDR1 MNHEY and CDR2 SVGAGI. The length of the CDR3 is 15 residues. The CDR3 sequence: CASSYSLTGDYEQYF. CDR3 DNA: TGTGCCAGCAGTTACTCCCTGACAGGGGACTACGAGCAGTACTTC.

A few counts support this clone. The CDR3 reads CASSLLLGRNTEAFF. In nucleotides, the CDR3 is TGTGCCAGCAGCTTACTTTTGGGCAGGAACACTGAAGCTTTCTTT. The rearrangement uses TRBV11-3 and TRBJ1-1; the D is unclear. This CDR3 contains 15 residues. Germline V gene data show CDR1 as SGHNT and CDR2 as YENEEA. V lost 2 bases to trimming and J lost 1 base, with 11 bases between them.

This clone was observed a handful of times. J is TRBJ2-1 and V is TRBV11-3, with D uncertain. Germline CDR1 reads SGHNT; CDR2 reads YENEEA. Trimming stripped 7 bases from V and 0 bases from J, with 7 bases between. The length of the CDR3 is 13 residues. DNA of the CDR3: TGTGCCAGCACTCCAGGCTCCTACAATGAGCAGTTCTTC. Translated: CASTPGSYNEQFF.

J is TRBJ2-7 and V is TRBV5-1; D possibly corresponds to TRBD2 (5 bases). The CDR3 totals 13 residues. Germline-derived CDR1 and CDR2 are SGHRS and YFSETQ. V lost 0 bases and J 6 bases, leaving 10 bases between the germline ends. CDR3 sequence (DNA): TGCGCCAGCAGCTTGGCAGGAGGCGTCGAGCAGTACTTC. Translation: CASSLAGGVEQYF.

CDR3 bases: TGTGCCAGCAGGAGGACAGGGGGAGGTAATTCACCCCTCCACTTT. Its protein is CASRRTGGGNSPLHF. The chain combines TRBV2 with TRBJ1-6; 10 positions agree with TRBD1. Trimming removed 6 bases from V and 6 bases from J; junction bases left unmatched: 5. Germline-derived CDR1 and CDR2 are SNHLY and FYNNEI. The length of the CDR3 is 15 residues.

As regards this clone: At one boundary the junction diverges from the germline segment, which might be a read error. The J gene is TRBJ1-3, the V gene TRBV7-9; D might be TRBD1 (5 bases). This CDR3 contains 12 residues. Germline CDR1 and CDR2: SEHNR and FQNEAQ (reference sequence). The CDR3 protein is CSSSPQRPEGDF. The CDR3, as DNA: TGTTCCAGCAGCCCCCAACGGCCAGAAGGGGATTTT.

The rearrangement uses TRBV6-1 and TRBJ2-1, with TRBD2 identical over 9 bases. This CDR3 is built from 16 residues. CDR1 and CDR2 (germline): MNHNS, SASEGT. The ends lost 1 base at V and 8 bases at J; junction bases unmatched: 9. CDR3 DNA sequence: TGTGCCAGCAGTGAAGATAGGCTAGCGGGATTGTATGAGCAGTTCTTC. This codes for CASSEDRLAGLYEQFF.

This chain connects TRBV5-6 to TRBJ1-1, with a weak D call TRBD1 (5 bases). The CDR3 has 16 amino acids. Per germline, CDR1 SGHDT and CDR2 YYEEEE. V was trimmed by 0 bases and J by 0 bases, leaving 12 bases between them. The CDR3 loop reads CASSLGTRTLNTEAFF. The CDR3 DNA sequence: TGTGCCAGCAGCTTGGGCACGCGGACATTGAACACTGAAGCTTTCTTT.

This chain links TRBV7-9 with TRBJ2-7, with TRBD1 matching over 9 bases. CDR3 length: 16 amino acids. V lost 5 bases to trimming and J lost 3 bases; unmatched junction nucleotides: 11. CDR1 is SEHNR, CDR2 FQNEAQ, per germline (reference sequence). CDR3 DNA sequence: TGTGCCAGCAGCCTTCACGGACAGGGGATATTCTACGAGCAGTACTTC. Translating it yields CASSLHGQGIFYEQYF.

V gene TRBV6-5 combines with J gene TRBJ1-2; TRBD1 matches at 7 bases. The CDR3 runs to 14 residues. The trim removed 0 bases at V and 5 bases at J, leaving 3 bases unmatched. The germline V gene has CDR1 MNHEY and CDR2 SVGAGI. In DNA form, the CDR3 reads TGTGCCAGCAGTTACTCTCCAGGGGGGTATGGCTACACCTTC. Its protein product is CASSYSPGGYGYTF.

The chain is built from TRBV11-3 and TRBJ2-7; 9 nucleotides align to TRBD1. This CDR3 has 14 residues. The germline V gene has CDR1 SGHNT and CDR2 YENEEA. The ends lost 5 bases at V and 3 bases at J; junction bases unmatched: 5. This chain's CDR3 is CASSIRDRDYEQYV. The CDR3 DNA is TGTGCCAGCAGCATCCGGGACAGGGACTACGAGCAGTACGTC.

The gene calls are TRBV5-4 and TRBJ1-2; maybe TRBD1 (6 bases). The CDR3 is 13 amino acids. Deletions cut 0 bases from V and 8 bases from J, with 11 bases between. CDR1 and CDR2 from the germline V gene are SGHNT and YYREEE (reference sequence). The CDR3 loop reads CASSLEQGRGYTF. CDR3 DNA: TGTGCCAGCAGCTTGGAACAGGGCAGGGGCTACACCTTC. Based on the CDR3 plus reference TRBV5-4 and TRBJ1-2, the full variable domain is ETGVTQSPTHLIKTRGQQVTLRCSSQSGHNTVSWYQQALGQGPQFIFQYYREEENGRGNFPPRFSGLQFPNYSSELNVNALELDDSALYLCASSLEQGRGYTFGSGTRLTVV.

The chain joins TRBV7-3 to TRBJ2-7; the D is unclear. Trimming pared 2 bases from V and 2 bases from J, leaving 7 bases between. CDR1 is SGHTA and CDR2 is FQGTGA in the germline V gene. The CDR3 totals 13 residues. In DNA, the CDR3 is TGTGCCAGCAGCTTAGGCAGCGCCTACGAGCAGTACTTC. This gives the protein CASSLGSAYEQYF.

The chain combines TRBV28 with TRBJ2-3; 10 bases agree with TRBD1. CDR3 length: 16 residues. V trimming: 6 bases; J trimming: 3 bases; junction bases outside the gene matches: 9. The germline gives CDR1 MDHEN, CDR2 SYDVKM. CDR3 loop: CASRPSGTGDTDTQYF. In DNA form, the CDR3 reads TGTGCCAGCAGGCCCTCCGGGACAGGGGATACAGATACGCAGTATTTT.

The J gene is TRBJ2-7, the V gene TRBV7-8; 7 positions agree with TRBD1. V was clipped by 3 bases and J by 4 bases; unmatched bases: 9. Germline V lookup: CDR1 SGHVS, CDR2 FQNEAQ. This CDR3 comprises 15 residues. The CDR3 region is CASSFLTGKNYEQYV. CDR3 nucleotides: TGTGCCAGCAGCTTTTTGACAGGGAAGAATTACGAGCAGTACGTC.

The table lists this clone with a few counts. CDR3 residues: CASSSPLDTQYF. CDR3 sequence (DNA): TGTGCCAGCAGCTCCCCGTTGGATACGCAGTATTTT. This sequence joins TRBV7-6 and TRBJ2-3, with unresolved D. Trimming took 4 bases from V and 6 from J, leaving 8 bases between them. Per the germline V gene, CDR1 is SGHVS and CDR2 is FNYEAQ. This CDR3 has 12 residues.

Concerning this clone: A junction boundary mismatches the germline segment, possibly from a read error. The chain uses TRBV7-2 and TRBJ2-5; 10 bases are shared with TRBD2. CDR3 size: 15 residues. CDR1 and CDR2 from the germline V gene are SGHTA and FQGNSA. The CDR3 here is CASSLAGVGWETQYF. CDR3 in DNA: TGTGCCAGCAGCCTAGCGGGAGTGGGGTGGGAGACCCAGTACTTC.